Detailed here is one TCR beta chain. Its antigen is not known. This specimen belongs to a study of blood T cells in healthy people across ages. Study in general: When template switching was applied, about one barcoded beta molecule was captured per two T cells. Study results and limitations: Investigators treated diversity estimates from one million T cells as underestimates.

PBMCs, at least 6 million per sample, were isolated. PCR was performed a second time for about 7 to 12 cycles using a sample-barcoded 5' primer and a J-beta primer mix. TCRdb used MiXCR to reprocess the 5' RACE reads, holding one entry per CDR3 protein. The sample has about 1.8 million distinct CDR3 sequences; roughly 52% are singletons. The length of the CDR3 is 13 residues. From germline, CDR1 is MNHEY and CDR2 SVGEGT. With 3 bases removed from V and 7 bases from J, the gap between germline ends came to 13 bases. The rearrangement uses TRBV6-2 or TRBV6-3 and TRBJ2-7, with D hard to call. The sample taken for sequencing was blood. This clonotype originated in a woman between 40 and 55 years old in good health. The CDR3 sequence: CASSYRDQTEQYF. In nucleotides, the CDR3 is TGTGCCAGCAGTTATAGGGATCAGACAGAGCAGTACTTC.